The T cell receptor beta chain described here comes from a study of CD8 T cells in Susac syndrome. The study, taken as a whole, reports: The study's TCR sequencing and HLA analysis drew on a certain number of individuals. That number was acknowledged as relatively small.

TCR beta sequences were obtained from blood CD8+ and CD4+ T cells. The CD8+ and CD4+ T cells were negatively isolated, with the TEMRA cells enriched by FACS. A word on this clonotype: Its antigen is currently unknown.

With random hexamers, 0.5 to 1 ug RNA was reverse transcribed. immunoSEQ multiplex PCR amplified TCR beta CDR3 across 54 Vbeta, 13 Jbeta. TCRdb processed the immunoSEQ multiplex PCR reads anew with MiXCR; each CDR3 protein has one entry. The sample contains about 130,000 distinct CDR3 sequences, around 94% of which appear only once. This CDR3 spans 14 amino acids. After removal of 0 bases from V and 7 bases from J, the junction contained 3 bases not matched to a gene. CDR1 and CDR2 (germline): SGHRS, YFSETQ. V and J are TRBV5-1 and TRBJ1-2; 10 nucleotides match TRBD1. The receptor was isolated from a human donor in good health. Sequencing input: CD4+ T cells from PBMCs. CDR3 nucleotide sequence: TGCGCCAGCAGCTTGGGACAGGGGGCGCTTGGCTACACCTTC. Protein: CASSLGQGALGYTF.